This is a list of T cell receptor beta chains from one sample in a study of blood T cell repertoires in COVID-19. The protocol was immunoSEQ multiplex PCR, while the TCRdb copy is restricted to in-frame clones and leaves out a portion. The data show about 270,000 clones, around 86% seen once. Specimen: peripheral blood. The receptors shown here come from a man aged 40-49 years with active or convalescent COVID-19. Each CDR3 is given with its conserved first and last residue. A D gene is named only where the DNA matches it firmly. The size of a clone is reported for some rows only, either as once, few or many, or as a class for expanded clones.

TRBD1,TRBV7-2,NA,TRBJ2-7,CATMGQGILEQYF,TGTGCCACCATGGGACAGGGGATCTTAGAGCAGTACTTC
NA,TRBV7-9,few,TRBJ2-2,CASSRPGSRDTGELFF,TGTGCCAGCAGCCGCCCTGGGAGCCGCGACACCGGGGAGCTGTTTTTT
TRBD1,TRBV11-3,NA,TRBJ2-1,CASSSGQGLYNEQFF,TGTGCCAGCAGCTCGGGACAGGGCCTATACAATGAGCAGTTCTTC
NA,TRBV30,NA,TRBJ1-1,CAWSRGVATEAFF,TGTGCCTGGAGCAGGGGAGTGGCCACTGAAGCTTTCTTT
NA,TRBV5-5,once,TRBJ1-5,CASSLGSHQPQHF,TGTGCCAGCAGCTTGGGCAGTCATCAGCCCCAGCATTTT
NA,TRBV28,NA,TRBJ1-1,CASSPPPYSYTEAFF,TGTGCCAGCAGTCCACCGCCCTACAGCTACACTGAAGCTTTCTTT
NA,TRBV5-5,NA,TRBJ1-5,CASSSGQWSNQPQHF,TGTGCCAGCAGCTCAGGACAATGGAGCAATCAGCCCCAGCATTTT
NA,TRBV6-5,many,TRBJ2-5,CASSYSGPQETQYF,TGTGCCAGCAGTTACTCGGGCCCTCAAGAGACCCAGTACTTC
TRBD1,TRBV11-2,NA,TRBJ2-7,CASSSRTGREQYF,TGTGCCAGCAGCTCCCGGACAGGACGCGAGCAGTACTTC
NA,TRBV7-3,NA,TRBJ2-2,CASSLTTGVTGELFF,TGTGCCAGCAGCTTAACAACGGGAGTAACCGGGGAGCTGTTTTTT
NA,TRBV15,NA,TRBJ2-7,CATSINSYEQYF,TGTGCCACCAGCATCAACTCCTACGAGCAGTACTTC
TRBD1,TRBV2,NA,TRBJ1-2,CASSQGQGRTYGYTF,TGTGCCAGCAGCCAGGGACAGGGTCGGACCTATGGCTACACCTTC
NA,TRBV6-5,NA,TRBJ1-5,CASSQLRGNNQPQHF,TGTGCCAGCTCGCAACTCCGGGGGAACAATCAGCCCCAGCATTTT
TRBD2,TRBV9,NA,TRBJ2-2,CASGVAGETGELFF,TGTGCCAGCGGGGTAGCGGGAGAAACCGGGGAGCTGTTTTTT
NA,TRBV24-1,NA,TRBJ2-3,CATSTVSTDTQYF,TGTGCCACCAGCACAGTCAGCACAGATACGCAGTATTTT
NA,TRBV5-4,NA,TRBJ2-1,CASSPNRGGATDEQFF,TGTGCCAGCAGCCCGAACAGGGGGGGGGCAACGGATGAGCAGTTCTTC